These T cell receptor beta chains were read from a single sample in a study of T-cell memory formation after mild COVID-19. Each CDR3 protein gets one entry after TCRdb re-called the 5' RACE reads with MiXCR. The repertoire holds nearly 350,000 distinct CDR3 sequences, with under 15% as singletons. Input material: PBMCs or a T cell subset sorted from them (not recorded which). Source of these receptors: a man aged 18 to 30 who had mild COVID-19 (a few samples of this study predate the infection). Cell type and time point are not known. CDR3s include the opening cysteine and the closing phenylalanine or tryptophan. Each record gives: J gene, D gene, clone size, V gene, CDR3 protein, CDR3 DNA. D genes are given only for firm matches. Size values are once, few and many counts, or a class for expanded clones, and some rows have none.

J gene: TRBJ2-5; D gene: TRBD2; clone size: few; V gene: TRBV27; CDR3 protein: CASSIGTSGGRETQYF; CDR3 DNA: TGTGCCAGCAGTATAGGGACTAGCGGGGGGAGAGAGACCCAGTACTTC
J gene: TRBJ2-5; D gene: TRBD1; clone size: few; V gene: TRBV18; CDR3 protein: CASSPPTGGGETQYF; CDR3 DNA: TGTGCCAGCTCACCACCAACAGGGGGCGGGGAGACCCAGTACTTC
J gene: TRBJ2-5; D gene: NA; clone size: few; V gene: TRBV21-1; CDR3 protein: CASSKVRRQGQETQYF; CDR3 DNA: TGTGCCAGCAGCAAAGTTCGAAGGCAGGGTCAGGAGACCCAGTACTTC
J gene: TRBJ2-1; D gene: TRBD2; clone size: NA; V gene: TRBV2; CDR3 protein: CASSEGTAGVSYNEQFF; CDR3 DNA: TGTGCCAGCAGTGAAGGGACAGCGGGGGTGTCCTACAATGAGCAGTTCTTC
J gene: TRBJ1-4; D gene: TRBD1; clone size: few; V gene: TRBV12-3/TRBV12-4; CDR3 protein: CASSPTGQGATNEKLFF; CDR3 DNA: TGTGCCAGCAGTCCCACGGGACAGGGGGCCACTAATGAAAAACTGTTTTTT
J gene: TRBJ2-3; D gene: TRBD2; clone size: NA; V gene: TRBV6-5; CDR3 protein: CASRNSGGTDTQYF; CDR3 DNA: TGTGCCAGCAGGAACAGCGGGGGCACAGATACGCAGTATTTT
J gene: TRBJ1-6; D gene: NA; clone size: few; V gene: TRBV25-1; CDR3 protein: CASSDRGQGNSPLHF; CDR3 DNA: TGTGCCAGCAGTGACCGAGGACAAGGAAATTCACCCCTCCACTTT
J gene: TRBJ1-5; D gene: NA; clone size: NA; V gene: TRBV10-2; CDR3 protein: CASSDNEGMPQHF; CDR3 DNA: TGCGCCAGCAGCGACAACGAGGGCATGCCCCAGCATTTT
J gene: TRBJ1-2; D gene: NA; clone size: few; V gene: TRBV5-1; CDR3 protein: CATAEGERGYTF; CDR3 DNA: TGCGCCACCGCAGAGGGGGAGAGGGGCTACACCTTC
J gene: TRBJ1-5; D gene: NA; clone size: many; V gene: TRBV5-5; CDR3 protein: CASSSSQGYNQPQHF; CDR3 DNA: TGTGCCAGCAGCTCCTCCCAGGGATATAATCAGCCCCAGCATTTT
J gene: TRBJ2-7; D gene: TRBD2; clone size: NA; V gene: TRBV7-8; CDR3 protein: CASSLGLGRASLYEQYF; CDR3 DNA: TGTGCCAGCAGCCTAGGACTGGGGAGGGCATCCCTCTACGAGCAGTACTTC
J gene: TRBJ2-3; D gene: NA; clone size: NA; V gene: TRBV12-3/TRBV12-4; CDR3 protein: CASTSRTLPTQYF; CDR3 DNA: TGTGCCAGCACCTCAAGGACCCTTCCTACGCAGTATTTT
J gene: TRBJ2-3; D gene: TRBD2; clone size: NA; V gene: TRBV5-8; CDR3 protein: CASSFGVRGTDTQYF; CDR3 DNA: TGTGCCAGCAGCTTTGGTGTGCGGGGGACAGATACGCAGTATTTT
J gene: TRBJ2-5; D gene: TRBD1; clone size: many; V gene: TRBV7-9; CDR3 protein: CATTNRDRDLETQYF; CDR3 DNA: TGTGCCACTACAAACCGGGACAGGGATTTGGAGACCCAGTACTTC
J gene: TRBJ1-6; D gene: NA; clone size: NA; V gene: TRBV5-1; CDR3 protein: CASSPQAGPNSPLHF; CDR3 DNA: TGCGCCAGCAGTCCCCAGGCGGGACCCAATTCACCCCTCCACTTT
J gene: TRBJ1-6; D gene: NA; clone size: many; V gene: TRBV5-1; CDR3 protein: CASSLSSGNNSPLHF; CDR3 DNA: TGCGCCAGCAGCCTGAGCTCAGGGAATAATTCACCCCTCCACTTT
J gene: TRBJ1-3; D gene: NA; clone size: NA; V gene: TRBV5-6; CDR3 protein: CASSLAWRGTGNTIYF; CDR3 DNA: TGTGCCAGCAGCTTGGCCTGGAGGGGAACTGGAAACACCATATATTTT
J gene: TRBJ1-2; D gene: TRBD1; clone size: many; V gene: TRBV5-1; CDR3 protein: CASSLGDRIYGYTF; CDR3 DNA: TGCGCCAGCAGCTTGGGGGACAGGATCTATGGCTACACCTTC
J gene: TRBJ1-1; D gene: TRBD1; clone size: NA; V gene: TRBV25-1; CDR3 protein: CASSLRTGWNTEAFF; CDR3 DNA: TGTGCCAGCAGTCTACGGACAGGGTGGAACACTGAAGCTTTCTTT
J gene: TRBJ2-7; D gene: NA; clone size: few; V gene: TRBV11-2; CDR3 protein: CASSSIRVRGLLTYEQYF; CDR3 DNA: TGTGCCAGCAGCTCTATCCGAGTCCGGGGTTTATTGACCTACGAGCAGTACTTC
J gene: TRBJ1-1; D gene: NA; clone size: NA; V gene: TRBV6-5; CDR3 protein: CASTHRANTEAFF; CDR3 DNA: TGTGCCAGCACCCATCGGGCAAACACTGAAGCTTTCTTT
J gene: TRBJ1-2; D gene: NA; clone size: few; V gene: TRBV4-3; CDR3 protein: CASSPRGALHGYTF; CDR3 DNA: TGCGCCAGCAGCCCCCGAGGAGCCCTACACGGCTACACCTTC
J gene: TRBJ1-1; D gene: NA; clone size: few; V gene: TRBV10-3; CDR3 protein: CAISASGGDTEAFF; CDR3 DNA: TGTGCCATCAGCGCCTCGGGTGGGGACACTGAAGCTTTCTTT
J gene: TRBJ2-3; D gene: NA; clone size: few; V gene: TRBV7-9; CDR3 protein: CASSLGLDPDTQYF; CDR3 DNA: TGTGCCAGCAGCTTGGGTCTAGATCCAGATACGCAGTATTTT
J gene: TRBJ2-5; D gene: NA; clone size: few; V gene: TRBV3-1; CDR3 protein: CASSHGTGTGTQYF; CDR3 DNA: TGTGCCAGCAGCCATGGGACGGGTACAGGTACCCAGTACTTC
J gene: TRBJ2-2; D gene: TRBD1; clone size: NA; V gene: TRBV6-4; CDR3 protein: CASSTQGASTGELFF; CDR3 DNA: TGTGCCAGCAGTACACAGGGGGCAAGCACCGGGGAGCTGTTTTTT
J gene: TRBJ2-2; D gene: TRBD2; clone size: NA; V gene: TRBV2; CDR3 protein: CASSGRSGGDTGELFF; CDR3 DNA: TGTGCCAGCAGTGGTAGGAGCGGGGGAGACACCGGGGAGCTGTTTTTT
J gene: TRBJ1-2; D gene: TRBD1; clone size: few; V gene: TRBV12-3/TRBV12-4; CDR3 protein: CASSLAFGTGVNYGYTF; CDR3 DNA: TGTGCCAGCAGTTTAGCATTCGGGACAGGAGTTAACTATGGCTACACCTTC
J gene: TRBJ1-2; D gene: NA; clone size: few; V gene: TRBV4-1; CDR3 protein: CASSQDWQGKLGGYTF; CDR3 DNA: TGCGCCAGCAGCCAAGATTGGCAGGGGAAGCTGGGTGGCTACACCTTC
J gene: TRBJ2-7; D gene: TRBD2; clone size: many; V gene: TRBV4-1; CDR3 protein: CASSQEYSGGPYPLCYEQYF; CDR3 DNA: TGCGCCAGCAGCCAAGAATACAGCGGGGGGCCGTACCCCCTCTGCTACGAGCAGTACTTC
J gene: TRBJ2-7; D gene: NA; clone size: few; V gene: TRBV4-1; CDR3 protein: CASSQDVPQSSYEQYF; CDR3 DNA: TGCGCCAGCAGCCAAGATGTTCCTCAGAGCTCCTACGAGCAGTACTTC
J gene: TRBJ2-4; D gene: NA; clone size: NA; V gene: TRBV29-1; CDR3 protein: CSVSGTGASGDLNIQYF; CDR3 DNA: TGCAGCGTTTCCGGGACAGGGGCTAGCGGGGACCTAAACATTCAGTACTTC
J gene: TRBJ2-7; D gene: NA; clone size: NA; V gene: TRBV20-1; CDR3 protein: CSARKDHYEQYF; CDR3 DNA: TGCAGTGCTAGGAAGGACCATTACGAGCAGTACTTC
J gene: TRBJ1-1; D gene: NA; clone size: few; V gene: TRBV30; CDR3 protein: CAWSVLWTEAFF; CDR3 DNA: TGTGCCTGGAGTGTACTCTGGACTGAAGCTTTCTTT
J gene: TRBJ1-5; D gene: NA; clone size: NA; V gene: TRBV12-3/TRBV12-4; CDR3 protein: CASSRDGDSNQPQHF; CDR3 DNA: TGTGCCAGCAGTCGAGACGGAGATAGCAATCAGCCCCAGCATTTT
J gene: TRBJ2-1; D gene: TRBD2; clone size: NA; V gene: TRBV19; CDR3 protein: CASSPAGEDEQFF; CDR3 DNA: TGTGCCAGTAGTCCCGCGGGGGAGGATGAGCAGTTCTTC
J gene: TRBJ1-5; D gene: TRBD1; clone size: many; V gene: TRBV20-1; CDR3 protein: CSATGDRGGHQPQHF; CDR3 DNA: TGCAGTGCTACCGGGGACAGGGGAGGACATCAGCCCCAGCATTTT
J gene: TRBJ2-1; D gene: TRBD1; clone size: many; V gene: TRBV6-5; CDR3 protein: CASREQGVSNEQFF; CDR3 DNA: TGTGCCAGCAGGGAACAGGGGGTCAGCAATGAGCAGTTCTTC
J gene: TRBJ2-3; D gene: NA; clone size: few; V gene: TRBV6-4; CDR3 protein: CASSAFVSSTDTQYF; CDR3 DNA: TGTGCCAGCAGTGCTTTTGTTTCTAGCACAGATACGCAGTATTTT
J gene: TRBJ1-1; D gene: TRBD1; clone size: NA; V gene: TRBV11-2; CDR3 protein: CASSLPNWDSETTEAFF; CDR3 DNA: TGTGCCAGCAGCTTGCCCAACTGGGACAGCGAAACGACTGAAGCTTTCTTT
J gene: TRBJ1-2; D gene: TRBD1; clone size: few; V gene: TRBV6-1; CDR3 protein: CASVQGDYGYTF; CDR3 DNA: TGTGCCAGCGTTCAGGGGGACTATGGCTACACCTTC
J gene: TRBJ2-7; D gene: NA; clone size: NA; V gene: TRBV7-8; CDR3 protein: CASSLQGISEQYF; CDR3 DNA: TGTGCCAGCAGCCTACAGGGTATCAGCGAGCAGTACTTC
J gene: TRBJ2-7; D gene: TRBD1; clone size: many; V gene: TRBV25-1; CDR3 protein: CASSDPTGAFSYEQYF; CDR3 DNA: TGTGCCAGCAGTGACCCGACAGGGGCTTTCTCCTACGAGCAGTACTTC
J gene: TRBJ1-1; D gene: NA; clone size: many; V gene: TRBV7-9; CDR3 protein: CASSFLGTEAFF; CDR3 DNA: TGTGCCAGCAGCTTTTTAGGCACTGAAGCTTTCTTT
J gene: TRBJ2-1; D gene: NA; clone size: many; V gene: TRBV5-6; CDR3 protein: CASSSRIYEQFF; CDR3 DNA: TGTGCCAGCAGCTCCCGGATCTATGAGCAGTTCTTC
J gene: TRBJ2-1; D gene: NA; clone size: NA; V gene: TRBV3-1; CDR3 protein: CASSHGSSYNEQFF; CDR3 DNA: TGTGCCAGCAGCCACGGGAGCTCCTACAATGAGCAGTTCTTC
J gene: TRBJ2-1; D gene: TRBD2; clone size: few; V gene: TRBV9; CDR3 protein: CASSQRLASNNEQFF; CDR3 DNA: TGTGCCAGCAGCCAGCGACTAGCATCTAACAATGAGCAGTTCTTC
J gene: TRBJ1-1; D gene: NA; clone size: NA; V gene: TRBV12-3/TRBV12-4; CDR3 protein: CASSFWVANTEAFF; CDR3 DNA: TGTGCCAGCAGTTTCTGGGTAGCGAACACTGAAGCTTTCTTT
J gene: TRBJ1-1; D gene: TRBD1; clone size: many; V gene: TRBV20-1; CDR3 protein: CSARQGGRGTEAFF; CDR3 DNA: TGCAGTGCTAGGCAGGGGGGCCGGGGCACTGAAGCTTTCTTT
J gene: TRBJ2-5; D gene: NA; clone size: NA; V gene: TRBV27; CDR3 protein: CASGNRGKETQYF; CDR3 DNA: TGTGCCAGCGGCAACCGGGGGAAAGAGACCCAGTACTTC
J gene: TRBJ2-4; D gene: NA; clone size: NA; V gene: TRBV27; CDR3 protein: CASSSNGARVYF; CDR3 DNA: TGTGCCAGCAGTTCAAACGGCGCGAGGGTGTACTTC
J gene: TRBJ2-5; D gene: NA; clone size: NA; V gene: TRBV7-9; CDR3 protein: CASSLVDGRLETQYF; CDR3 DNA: TGTGCCAGCAGCTTAGTTGACGGGAGATTAGAGACCCAGTACTTC
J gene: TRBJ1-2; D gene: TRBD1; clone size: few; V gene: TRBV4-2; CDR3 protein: CASSQGPGQATGGYTF; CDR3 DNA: TGTGCCAGCAGCCAAGGCCCGGGACAGGCTACCGGTGGCTACACCTTC
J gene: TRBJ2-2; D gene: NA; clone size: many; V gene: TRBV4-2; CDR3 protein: CASSHLGGGRNTGELFF; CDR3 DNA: TGTGCCAGCAGCCACCTAGGCGGGGGCCGGAACACCGGGGAGCTGTTTTTT
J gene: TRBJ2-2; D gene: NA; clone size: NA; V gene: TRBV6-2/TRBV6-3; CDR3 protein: CASIVSSAGELFF; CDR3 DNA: TGTGCCAGCATAGTTAGCTCGGCCGGGGAGCTGTTTTTT
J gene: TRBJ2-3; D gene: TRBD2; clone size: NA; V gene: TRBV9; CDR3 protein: CASSVGGGARETQYF; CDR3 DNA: TGTGCCAGCAGCGTAGGCGGGGGGGCCCGGGAGACGCAGTATTTT
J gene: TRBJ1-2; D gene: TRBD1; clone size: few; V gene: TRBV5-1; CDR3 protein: CASSSGTGGNYGYTF; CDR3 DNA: TGCGCCAGCAGCTCCGGGACAGGGGGCAACTATGGCTACACCTTC